This T cell receptor beta chain comes out of a study of T-cell reconstitution after alpha-beta-depleted transplantation in children. Points from the study as a whole: Several hundred graft clones that had expanded were reportedly the source of alpha-beta T cells about two months after transplant. The authors attributed T-cell counts and diversity one year after transplant mostly to newly produced T cells. Surviving recipient T cells and thymic progenitors accounted for the high day-60 TCRbeta diversity observed in some patients.

The junction had 6 bases not matched to a gene; V was cut back by 10 bases and J by 5 bases. CDR1 is ENHRY and CDR2 is SYGVKD in the germline V gene. This CDR3 has 12 residues. It was with unique molecular identifiers that the TCRbeta library was prepared. TCRdb redid the calling of the PCR reads with MiXCR, one entry per CDR3 protein. The repertoire includes roughly 420,000 distinct CDR3 sequences, around 15% of them detected once, and over 25% sits in the top ten. This clonotype was detected a few times. Its antigen is not identified. This chain connects TRBV10-3 to TRBJ2-5; the match to TRBD1 covers 8 bases. This sample comprised PBMCs, mostly from graft donor cells, obtained 360 days after TCRalphabeta/CD19-depleted stem cell transplant. This clonotype originated in a boy younger than two who had a stem cell transplant for Wiskott-Aldrich syndrome, so the T cells may come from the graft donor. The CDR3 DNA reads TGTGCCACCGGACAGGGAAGGGAGACCCAGTACTTC. Protein sequence: CATGQGRETQYF.